This TCR beta chain was retrieved from a study of T cell repertoires in cytomegalovirus infection. The overall study: The public TCR beta signatures pointed to both CMV infection and matching HLA type.

V lost 0 bases and J lost 0, with 11 bases in between. CDR3 length equals 16 residues. Per the germline V gene, CDR1 is MGHRA and CDR2 is YSYEKL. TCRdb called the reads again in MiXCR, with one record for every CDR3 protein. This sample has around 530,000 distinct CDR3 sequences, with about 30% found just once. Input material: PBMCs. The sequence came from a human donor in good health (CMV status not recorded). Some clones in this sample may be carry-over from other donors' samples. V and J are TRBV4-1 and TRBJ1-1; TRBD1 might be the D (5 bases). The CDR3 coding sequence is TGCGCCAGCAGCCAAGATGGGGGATTCATGAACACTGAAGCTTTCTTT. It encodes CASSQDGGFMNTEAFF.